A selection of T cell receptor beta chains follows, all from one sample in a study of blood T cell repertoires in COVID-19. TCRdb keeps only in-frame clones here, not all; method: immunoSEQ multiplex PCR. The data hold about 400,000 clones, with around nine tenths observed a single time. The sequenced sample was PBMCs or T cells enriched from blood (not recorded which). These receptors all come from a woman younger than 45 who had recovered from COVID-19. Both conserved end residues are part of each CDR3. D genes are given only for firm matches. For some rows the clone size is stated as once, few or many, or as a class when expanded; others skip it.

j_call d_call clone_size v_call cdr3_aa cdr3_nt
TRBJ2-7 TRBD1 few TRBV30 CAWSVLGTGMPYEQYF TGTGCCTGGAGTGTACTCGGGACAGGGATGCCCTACGAGCAGTACTTC
TRBJ2-1 TRBD2 - TRBV2 CASSEERETYNEQFF TGTGCCAGCAGTGAAGAGCGGGAGACCTACAATGAGCAGTTCTTC
TRBJ2-3 TRBD1 once TRBV5-6 CASSLEGTGSDTQYF TGTGCCAGCAGCTTGGAAGGGACAGGGTCCGATACGCAGTATTTT
TRBJ1-6 TRBD1 - TRBV5-1 CASSLRPSGTAYNSPLHF TGCGCCAGCAGCTTGCGCCCCTCCGGGACAGCTTATAATTCACCCCTCCACTTT
TRBJ2-2 TRBD2 - TRBV9 CASSVAASGNTGELFF TGTGCCAGCAGCGTAGCCGCTAGCGGGAACACCGGGGAGCTGTTTTTT
TRBJ1-3 - - TRBV9 CASSVNPGDGGNTIYF TGTGCCAGCAGCGTAAACCCAGGGGATGGTGGAAACACCATATATTTT
TRBJ1-6 - - TRBV4-2 CASSQDGGGSSYNSPLHF TGTGCCAGCAGCCAAGACGGCGGAGGGAGCTCCTATAATTCACCCCTCCACTTT
TRBJ1-6 - - TRBV9 CASSSRGGRDNSPLHF TGTGCCAGCAGCTCCCGCGGGGGGCGAGATAATTCACCCCTCCACTTT
TRBJ2-7 - - TRBV9 CASSVGGGGPSYEQYF TGTGCCAGCAGCGTAGGAGGGGGAGGGCCGTCCTACGAGCAGTACTTC
TRBJ1-6 TRBD1 - TRBV7-9 CASSRWGQMNSPLHF TGTGCCAGCAGCCGGTGGGGACAGATGAATTCACCCCTCCACTTT
TRBJ1-1 - few TRBV4-2 CASSHMNTEAFF TGTGCCAGCAGCCACATGAACACTGAAGCTTTCTTT
TRBJ1-2 - - TRBV19 CASSIGQNNYGYTF TGTGCCAGTAGTATAGGTCAGAATAACTATGGCTACACCTTC
TRBJ2-1 - - TRBV30 CAWSAGTARQFF TGTGCCTGGAGTGCAGGGACTGCGCGACAGTTCTTC
TRBJ1-6 TRBD1 - TRBV11-3 CASSPGQNSPLHF TGTGCCAGCAGCCCGGGACAGAATTCACCCCTCCACTTT
TRBJ1-2 - - TRBV11-2 CASSLAGANNYGYTF TGTGCCAGCAGCTTAGCAGGGGCGAATAACTATGGCTACACCTTC
TRBJ1-2 TRBD1 - TRBV19 CASRGRPDRVANYGYTF TGTGCCAGTAGAGGACGCCCCGACAGGGTTGCTAACTATGGCTACACCTTC
TRBJ2-7 TRBD1 - TRBV12-5 CASGPPGQGSSYEQYF TGTGCTAGTGGTCCCCCGGGACAGGGGAGCTCCTACGAGCAGTACTTC
TRBJ1-6 - - TRBV30 CAWSIRDLYNSPLHF TGTGCCTGGAGTATCAGGGACTTATATAATTCACCCCTCCACTTT
TRBJ1-5 - - TRBV9 CASSVGGRVNQPQHF TGTGCCAGCAGCGTAGGCGGCAGGGTGAATCAGCCCCAGCATTTT
TRBJ2-2 - - TRBV30 CAWSGRNTGELFF TGTGCCTGGAGTGGGAGGAACACCGGGGAGCTGTTTTTT
TRBJ1-6 TRBD1 - TRBV29-1 CSVAGTDNSPLHF TGCAGCGTTGCCGGGACAGACAATTCACCCCTCCACTTT
TRBJ2-7 - - TRBV7-2 CASSLIESYEQYF TGTGCCAGCAGCCTGATAGAGTCCTACGAGCAGTACTTC
TRBJ2-1 TRBD1 - TRBV24-1 CATSDPRTGGYNEQFF TGTGCCACCAGTGACCCACGGACAGGAGGATACAATGAGCAGTTCTTC
TRBJ1-4 TRBD1 - TRBV11-2 CASSLGQGDREKLFF TGTGCCAGCAGCTTAGGGCAGGGGGATAGGGAAAAACTGTTTTTT
TRBJ2-7 TRBD1 - TRBV27 CASSLMGQGGEQYF TGTGCCAGCAGTTTAATGGGACAGGGAGGCGAGCAGTACTTC
TRBJ2-5 - - TRBV28 CASSFQETQYF TGTGCCAGCAGTTTTCAGGAGACCCAGTACTTC
TRBJ1-5 TRBD1 - TRBV27 CASSPWDRGFNQPQHF TGTGCCAGCAGTCCGTGGGACAGGGGGTTCAATCAGCCCCAGCATTTT
TRBJ2-5 TRBD2 - TRBV30 CAWCSGGDQETQYF TGTGCCTGGTGCAGCGGGGGAGACCAAGAGACCCAGTACTTC
TRBJ2-1 - - TRBV14 CASSQSGDEQFF TGTGCCAGCAGCCAATCCGGGGATGAGCAGTTCTTC
TRBJ2-7 - - TRBV9 CASSVSGQSYEQYF TGTGCCAGCAGCGTTAGTGGACAGTCCTACGAGCAGTACTTC
TRBJ2-1 TRBD2 - TRBV9 CASSVYTSGSNEQFF TGTGCCAGCAGCGTATACACTAGCGGGAGTAATGAGCAGTTCTTC
TRBJ1-6 - few TRBV21-1 CASSPPDSGNSPLHF TGTGCCAGCAGCCCACCTGATTCAGGGAATTCACCCCTCCACTTT
TRBJ1-2 TRBD1 - TRBV27 CASSDRVTVRGYTF TGTGCCAGCAGTGACAGGGTTACCGTCAGAGGCTACACCTTC
TRBJ1-2 - - TRBV7-9 CASSSRGGGYTF TGTGCCAGCTCTTCAAGGGGGGGTGGCTACACCTTC
TRBJ2-7 - - TRBV7-8 CASSLGTVSYEQYF TGTGCCAGCAGCTTAGGGACAGTCTCCTACGAGCAGTACTTC
TRBJ1-5 TRBD1 - TRBV4-3 CASSRGQGGDQPQHF TGCGCCAGCAGCCGAGGACAGGGAGGGGATCAGCCCCAGCATTTT
TRBJ2-1 - - TRBV7-3 CASSPGLQLFNEQFF TGTGCCAGCAGCCCGGGACTCCAACTTTTCAATGAGCAGTTCTTC
TRBJ1-3 - - TRBV9 CASSVGGLSVGNTIYF TGTGCCAGCAGCGTAGGGGGGCTATCGGTCGGAAACACCATATATTTT
TRBJ1-2 - - TRBV19 CASSITADIDGFYGYTF TGTGCCAGTAGTATAACCGCGGACATCGACGGATTTTATGGCTACACCTTC
TRBJ1-1 - - TRBV5-1 CASSLTGSNTEAFF TGCGCCAGCAGCTTGACAGGGTCGAACACTGAAGCTTTCTTT
TRBJ2-1 - once TRBV29-1 CSVEGFSMGVGYNEQFF TGCAGCGTCGAGGGCTTTTCAATGGGCGTAGGGTACAATGAGCAGTTCTTC
TRBJ2-2 TRBD1 - TRBV6-2/TRBV6-3 CASSYETWGTANTGELFF TGTGCCAGCAGTTACGAAACTTGGGGGACAGCGAACACCGGGGAGCTGTTTTTT
TRBJ1-4 TRBD1 - TRBV7-9 CASSLLNVGQGARNEKLFF TGTGCCAGCAGCCTCCTAAATGTGGGACAGGGGGCGAGAAATGAAAAACTGTTTTTT
TRBJ2-2 - - TRBV19 CASSIYGVGDLQNTGELFF TGTGCCAGTAGTATCTACGGGGTTGGCGACCTCCAGAACACCGGGGAGCTGTTTTTT
TRBJ1-5 - - TRBV27 CASSSYGNQPQHF TGTGCCAGCAGTTCTTACGGTAATCAGCCCCAGCATTTT
TRBJ2-5 TRBD1 few TRBV29-1 CSLRDRGSKETQYF TGCAGCCTCCGGGACAGGGGGAGCAAAGAGACCCAGTACTTC
TRBJ1-3 - - TRBV28 CASRIQGSGNTIYF TGTGCCAGCAGGATACAGGGATCTGGAAACACCATATATTTT
TRBJ1-4 TRBD1 - TRBV10-1 CASSESTGNEKLFF TGCGCCAGCAGTGAGTCGACAGGGAATGAAAAACTGTTTTTT
TRBJ2-2 - - TRBV7-2 CASSSRRGENTGELFF TGTGCCAGCAGCTCACGCAGGGGGGAGAACACCGGGGAGCTGTTTTTT
TRBJ1-6 TRBD1 - TRBV7-8 CASRPAGGVEKNF TGTGCCAGCAGACCAGCAGGGGGAGTCGAAAAGAATTTT
TRBJ1-1 TRBD1 - TRBV5-5 CASSPIYRDRVRRNTEAFF TGTGCCAGCAGCCCTATCTACCGGGACAGGGTTCGTCGGAACACTGAAGCTTTCTTT
TRBJ2-7 - - TRBV24-1 CATSKGTSEQYF TGTGCCACCAGTAAGGGGACATCCGAGCAGTACTTC